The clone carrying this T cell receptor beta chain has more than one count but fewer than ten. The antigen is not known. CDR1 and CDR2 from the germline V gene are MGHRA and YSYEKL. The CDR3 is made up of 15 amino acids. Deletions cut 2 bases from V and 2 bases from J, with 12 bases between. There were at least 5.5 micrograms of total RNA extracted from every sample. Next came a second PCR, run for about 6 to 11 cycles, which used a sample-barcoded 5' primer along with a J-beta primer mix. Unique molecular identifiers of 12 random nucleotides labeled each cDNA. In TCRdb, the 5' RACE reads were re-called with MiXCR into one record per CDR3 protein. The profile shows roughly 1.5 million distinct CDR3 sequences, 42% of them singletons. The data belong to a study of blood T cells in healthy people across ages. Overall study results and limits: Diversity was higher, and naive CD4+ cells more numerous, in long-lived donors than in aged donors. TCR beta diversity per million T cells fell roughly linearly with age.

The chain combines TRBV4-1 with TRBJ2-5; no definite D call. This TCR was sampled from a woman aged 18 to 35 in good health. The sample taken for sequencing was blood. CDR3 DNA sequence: TGCGCCAGCAGCCAAAACCGTAACGTTCAAGAGACCCAGTACTTC. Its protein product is CASSQNRNVQETQYF.